These T cell receptor beta chains were read from a single sample in a study of blood T cell repertoires in COVID-19. The repertoire was sequenced with immunoSEQ multiplex PCR; TCRdb's copy has only in-frame clones and lacks some. This repertoire shows 200,000 or so clones, about 80% found once; its top ten account for 6.9%. The sample consisted of peripheral blood. Source of these receptors: a human donor with acute or convalescent COVID-19. The donor label of this sample is uncertain. CDR3s include the opening cysteine and the closing phenylalanine or tryptophan. The D gene is left open where the match is weak. Clone size appears in some rows only: once, few, many, or a class for an expanded clone.

DNA: TGTGCCAGCAGCCGGGGACAGGGGTCGTCAGGATCCACCGGGGAGCTGTTTTTT; CDR3: CASSRGQGSSGSTGELFF; D: TRBD1; J: TRBJ2-2; V: TRBV5-5; size: -
DNA: TGCGCCAGCAGCTTGCCCTCCACGGCAACTAATGAAAAACTGTTTTTT; CDR3: CASSLPSTATNEKLFF; D: -; J: TRBJ1-4; V: TRBV5-1; size: -
DNA: TGTGCCAGCAGTGGGGGAGGCATCACAGATACGCAGTATTTT; CDR3: CASSGGGITDTQYF; D: -; J: TRBJ2-3; V: TRBV9; size: -
DNA: TGTGCCAGCAGCTTCACAAGCGGGGATCAGCCCCAGCATTTT; CDR3: CASSFTSGDQPQHF; D: -; J: TRBJ1-5; V: TRBV7-2; size: -
DNA: TGTGCCAGCACCCGGGGGAGCACAGATACGCAGTATTTT; CDR3: CASTRGSTDTQYF; D: -; J: TRBJ2-3; V: TRBV11-2; size: -
DNA: TGTGCCAGTAGTCCCCAGAACACTGAAGCTTTCTTT; CDR3: CASSPQNTEAFF; D: -; J: TRBJ1-1; V: TRBV19; size: -
DNA: TGCAGCGTTCGGGGGAATTCCAATCAGCCCCAGCATTTT; CDR3: CSVRGNSNQPQHF; D: -; J: TRBJ1-5; V: TRBV29-1; size: -
DNA: TGTGCCAGCAGCCCCAGTGGGGGGATCGCAACTAATGAAAAACTGTTTTTT; CDR3: CASSPSGGIATNEKLFF; D: -; J: TRBJ1-4; V: TRBV7-6; size: -
DNA: TGCGCCAGCAGTGAATTGGTCAGGGGGCTGCATGAGCAGTTCTTC; CDR3: CASSELVRGLHEQFF; D: TRBD1; J: TRBJ2-1; V: TRBV10-2; size: -
DNA: TGTGCCAGCTCACCCAGACTAGCGGGAGGGGATGAGCAGTTCTTC; CDR3: CASSPRLAGGDEQFF; D: TRBD2; J: TRBJ2-1; V: TRBV18; size: -
DNA: TGCAGTGCTAGTTCACCGGGACTAGCGGGAGGGTCCTACAATGAGCAGTTCTTC; CDR3: CSASSPGLAGGSYNEQFF; D: TRBD2; J: TRBJ2-1; V: TRBV20-1; size: -
DNA: TGTGCCTGGAACTATCTTGGGTTCACAGATACGCAGTATTTT; CDR3: CAWNYLGFTDTQYF; D: -; J: TRBJ2-3; V: TRBV30; size: -
DNA: TGTGCCAGCAGCGGGAGGGGCGCTCAGCCCCAGCATTTT; CDR3: CASSGRGAQPQHF; D: -; J: TRBJ1-5; V: TRBV9; size: -
DNA: TGTGCCAGTAGGCGGACAGGGACTAATGAAAAACTGTTTTTT; CDR3: CASRRTGTNEKLFF; D: TRBD1; J: TRBJ1-4; V: TRBV19; size: -
DNA: TGTGCCAGCAGCTTAATGGGTACAGGTTTGAGCAATCAGCCCCAGCATTTT; CDR3: CASSLMGTGLSNQPQHF; D: -; J: TRBJ1-5; V: TRBV7-2; size: -
DNA: TGTGCCAGCAGCTTAGAGGGCGGGAGACAGGATGAGCAGTTCTTC; CDR3: CASSLEGGRQDEQFF; D: -; J: TRBJ2-1; V: TRBV7-7; size: -
DNA: TGTGCCAGCAGCTCGACTCCTCAGGGGGAAAAACTGTTTTTT; CDR3: CASSSTPQGEKLFF; D: -; J: TRBJ1-4; V: TRBV7-2; size: once
DNA: TGTGCCACCAGTGCTACCACCGGGGAGCTGTTTTTT; CDR3: CATSATTGELFF; D: -; J: TRBJ2-2; V: TRBV24-1; size: -
DNA: TGTGCCAGCAGTTACACCACAGGGGAAGATCAGCCCCAGCATTTT; CDR3: CASSYTTGEDQPQHF; D: TRBD1; J: TRBJ1-5; V: TRBV6-5; size: -
DNA: TGTGCCAGCGGTCTTGGGACAGGGGCCTACAATGAGCAGTTCTTC; CDR3: CASGLGTGAYNEQFF; D: TRBD1; J: TRBJ2-1; V: TRBV7-2; size: -
DNA: TGCAGCGTACGACAGGGGACCAATCAGCCCCAGCATTTT; CDR3: CSVRQGTNQPQHF; D: TRBD1; J: TRBJ1-5; V: TRBV29-1; size: -
DNA: TGTGCCAGCAGCGTGCAACCGATTGGACAGGGAAGGACTGAAGCTTTCTTT; CDR3: CASSVQPIGQGRTEAFF; D: TRBD1; J: TRBJ1-1; V: TRBV9; size: -
DNA: TGTGCCAGCTCCACCGGGGTTGAAAAACTGTTTTTT; CDR3: CASSTGVEKLFF; D: -; J: TRBJ1-4; V: TRBV18; size: -
DNA: TGTGCCAGCAGCTCTAGCGGGAGGGCCTCCGAGCAGTACTTC; CDR3: CASSSSGRASEQYF; D: TRBD2; J: TRBJ2-7; V: TRBV7-3; size: -